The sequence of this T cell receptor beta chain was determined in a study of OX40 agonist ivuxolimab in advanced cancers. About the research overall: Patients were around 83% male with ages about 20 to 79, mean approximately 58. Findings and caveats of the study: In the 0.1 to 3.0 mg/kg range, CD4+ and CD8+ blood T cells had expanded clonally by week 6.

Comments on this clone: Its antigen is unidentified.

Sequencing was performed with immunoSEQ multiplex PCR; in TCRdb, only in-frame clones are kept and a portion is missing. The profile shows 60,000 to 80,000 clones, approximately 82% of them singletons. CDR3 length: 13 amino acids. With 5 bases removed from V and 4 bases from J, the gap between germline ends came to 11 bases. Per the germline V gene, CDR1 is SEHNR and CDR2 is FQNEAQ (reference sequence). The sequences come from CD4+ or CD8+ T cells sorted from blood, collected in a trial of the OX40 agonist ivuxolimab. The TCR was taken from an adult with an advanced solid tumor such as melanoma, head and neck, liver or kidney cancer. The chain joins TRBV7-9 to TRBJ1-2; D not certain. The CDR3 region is CASSPQETYGYTF. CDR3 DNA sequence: TGTGCCAGCAGCCCTCAGGAGACCTATGGCTACACCTTC.